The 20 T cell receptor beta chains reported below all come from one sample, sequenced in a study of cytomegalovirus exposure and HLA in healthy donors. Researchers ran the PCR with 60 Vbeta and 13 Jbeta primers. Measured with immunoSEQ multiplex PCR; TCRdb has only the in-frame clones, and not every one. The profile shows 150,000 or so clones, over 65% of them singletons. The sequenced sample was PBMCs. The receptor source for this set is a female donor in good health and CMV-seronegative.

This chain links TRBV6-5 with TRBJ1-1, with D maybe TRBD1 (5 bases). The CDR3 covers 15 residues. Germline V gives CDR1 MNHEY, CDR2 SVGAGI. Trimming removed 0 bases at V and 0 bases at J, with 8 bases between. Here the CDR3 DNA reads TGTGCCAGCAGTTACTCGCGGGGGATGAACACTGAAGCTTTCTTT. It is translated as CASSYSRGMNTEAFF.

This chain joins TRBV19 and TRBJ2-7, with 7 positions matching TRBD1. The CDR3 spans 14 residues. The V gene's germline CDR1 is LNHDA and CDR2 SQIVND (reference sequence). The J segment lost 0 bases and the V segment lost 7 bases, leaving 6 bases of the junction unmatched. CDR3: CASKARQGSYEQYF. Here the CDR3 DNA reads TGTGCCAGTAAAGCGAGACAGGGCTCCTACGAGCAGTACTTC.

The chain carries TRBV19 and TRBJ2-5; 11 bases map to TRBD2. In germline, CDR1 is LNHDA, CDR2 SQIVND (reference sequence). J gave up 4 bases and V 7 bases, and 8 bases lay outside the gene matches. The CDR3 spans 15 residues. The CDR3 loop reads CASTTTSGKGETQYF. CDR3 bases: TGTGCCAGTACCACGACTAGCGGGAAGGGAGAGACCCAGTACTTC.

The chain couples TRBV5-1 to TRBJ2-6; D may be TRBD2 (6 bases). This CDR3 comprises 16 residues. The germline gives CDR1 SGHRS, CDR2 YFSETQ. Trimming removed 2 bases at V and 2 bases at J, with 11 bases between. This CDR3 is CASSFVGGPGANVLTF. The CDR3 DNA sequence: TGCGCCAGCAGCTTCGTGGGAGGTCCTGGGGCCAACGTCCTGACTTTC.

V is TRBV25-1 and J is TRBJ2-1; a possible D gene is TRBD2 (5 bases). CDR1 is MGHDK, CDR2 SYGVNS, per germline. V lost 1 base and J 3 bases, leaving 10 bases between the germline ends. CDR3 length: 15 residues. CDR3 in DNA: TGTGCCAGCAGTGAATCGGCGCGGGTCTACAATGAGCAGTTCTTC. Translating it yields CASSESARVYNEQFF. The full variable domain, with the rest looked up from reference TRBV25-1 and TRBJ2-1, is EADIYQTPRYLVIGTGKKITLECSQTMGHDKMYWYQQDPGMELHLIHYSYGVNSTEKGDLSSESTVSRIRTEHFPLTLESARPSHTSQYLCASSESARVYNEQFFGPGTRLTVL.

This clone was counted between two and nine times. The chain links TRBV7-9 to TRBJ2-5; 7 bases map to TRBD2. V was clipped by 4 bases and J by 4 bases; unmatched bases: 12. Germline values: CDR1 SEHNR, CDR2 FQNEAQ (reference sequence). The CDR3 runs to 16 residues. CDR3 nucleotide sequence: TGTGCCAGCAGCTCCGCGGGGAGGGTACGGGTAGAGACCCAGTACTTC. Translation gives CASSSAGRVRVETQYF.

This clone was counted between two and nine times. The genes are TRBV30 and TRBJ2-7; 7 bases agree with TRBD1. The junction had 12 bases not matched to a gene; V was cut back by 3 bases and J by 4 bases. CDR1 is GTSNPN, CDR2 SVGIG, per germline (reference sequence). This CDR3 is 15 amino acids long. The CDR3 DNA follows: TGTGCCTGGAGGGAGACAGGGACGACCCTTTACGAGCAGTACTTC. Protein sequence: CAWRETGTTLYEQYF.

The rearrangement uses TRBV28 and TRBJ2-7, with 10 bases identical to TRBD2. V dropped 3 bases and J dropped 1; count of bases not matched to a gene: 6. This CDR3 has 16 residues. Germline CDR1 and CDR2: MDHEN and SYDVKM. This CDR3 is CASSFASGSWSYEQYF. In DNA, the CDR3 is TGTGCCAGCAGTTTCGCTAGCGGGAGTTGGTCCTACGAGCAGTACTTC.

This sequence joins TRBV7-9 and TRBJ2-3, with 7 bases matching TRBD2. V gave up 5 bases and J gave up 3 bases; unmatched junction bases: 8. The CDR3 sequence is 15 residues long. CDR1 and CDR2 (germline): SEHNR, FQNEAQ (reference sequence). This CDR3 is CASSPAGGSTDTQYF. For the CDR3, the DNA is TGTGCCAGCAGCCCCGCCGGGGGGTCTACAGATACGCAGTATTTT. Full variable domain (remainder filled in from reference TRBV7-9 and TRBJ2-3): DTGVSQNPRHKITKRGQNVTFRCDPISEHNRLYWYRQTLGQGPEFLTYFQNEAQLEKSRLLSDRFSAERPKGSFSTLEIQRTEQGDSAMYLCASSPAGGSTDTQYFGPGTRLTVL.

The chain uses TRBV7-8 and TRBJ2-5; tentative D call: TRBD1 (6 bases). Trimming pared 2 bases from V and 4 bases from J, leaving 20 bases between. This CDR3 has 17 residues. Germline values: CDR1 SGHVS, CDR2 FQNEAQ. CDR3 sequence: CASSLRGWQGIRETQYF. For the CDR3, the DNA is TGTGCCAGCAGCTTACGGGGTTGGCAGGGGATTCGAGAGACCCAGTACTTC.

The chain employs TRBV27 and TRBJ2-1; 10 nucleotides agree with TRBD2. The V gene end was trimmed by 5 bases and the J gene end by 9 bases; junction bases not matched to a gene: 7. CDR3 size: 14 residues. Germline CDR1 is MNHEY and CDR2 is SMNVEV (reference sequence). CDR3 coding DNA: TGTGCCAGCAGTCCCTCGAGCGGGAGGGCTGAGCAGTTCTTC. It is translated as CASSPSSGRAEQFF.

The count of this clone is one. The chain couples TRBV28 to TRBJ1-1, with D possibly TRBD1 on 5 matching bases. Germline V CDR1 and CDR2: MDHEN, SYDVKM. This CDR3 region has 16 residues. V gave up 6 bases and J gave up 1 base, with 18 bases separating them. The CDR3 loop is CASSDFRVPTNTEAFF. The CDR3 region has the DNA TGTGCCAGCAGCGATTTCAGGGTCCCAACGAACACTGAAGCTTTCTTT.

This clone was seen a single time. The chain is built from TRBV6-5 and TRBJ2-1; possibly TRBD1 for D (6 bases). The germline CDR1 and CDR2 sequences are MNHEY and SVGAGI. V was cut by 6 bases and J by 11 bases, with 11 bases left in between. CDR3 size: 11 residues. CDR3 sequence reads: CASRVGTKQFF. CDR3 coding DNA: TGTGCCAGCAGGGTCGGGACAAAGCAGTTCTTC.

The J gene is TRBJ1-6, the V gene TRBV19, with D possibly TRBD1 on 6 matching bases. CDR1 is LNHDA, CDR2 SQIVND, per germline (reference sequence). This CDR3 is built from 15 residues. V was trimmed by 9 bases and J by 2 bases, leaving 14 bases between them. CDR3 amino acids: CASRGVETYNSPLHF. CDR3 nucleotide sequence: TGTGCCAGCAGGGGTGTCGAGACCTATAATTCACCCCTCCACTTT.

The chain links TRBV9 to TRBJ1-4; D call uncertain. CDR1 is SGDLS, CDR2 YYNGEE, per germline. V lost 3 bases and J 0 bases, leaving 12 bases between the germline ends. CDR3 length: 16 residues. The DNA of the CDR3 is TGTGCCAGCAGCGCGGGGAGGGTAACAACTAATGAAAAACTGTTTTTT. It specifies CASSAGRVTTNEKLFF.

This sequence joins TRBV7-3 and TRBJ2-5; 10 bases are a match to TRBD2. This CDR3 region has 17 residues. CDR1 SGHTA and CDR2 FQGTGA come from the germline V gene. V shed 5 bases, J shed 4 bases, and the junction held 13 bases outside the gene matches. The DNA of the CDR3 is TGTGCCAGCAGCCGCCCCCCACTAGCGGGGCGATCAGAGACCCAGTACTTC. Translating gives CASSRPPLAGRSETQYF.

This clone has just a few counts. The CDR3 is CASSPPGDEQYF. CDR3 nucleotide sequence: TGTGCCAGCTCACCACCGGGCGACGAGCAGTACTTC. J is TRBJ2-7 and V is TRBV18; unclear D gene. V dropped 0 bases and J dropped 5 bases, with 5 bases sitting between them. Germline V lookup: CDR1 KGHSH, CDR2 LQKENI. CDR3 length equals 12 residues.

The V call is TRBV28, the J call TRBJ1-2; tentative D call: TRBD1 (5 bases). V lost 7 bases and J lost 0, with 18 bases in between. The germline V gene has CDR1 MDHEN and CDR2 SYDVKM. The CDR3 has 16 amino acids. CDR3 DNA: TGTGCCAGCACCACCGCGGGACGCTTAGCTAACTATGGCTACACCTTC. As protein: CASTTAGRLANYGYTF.

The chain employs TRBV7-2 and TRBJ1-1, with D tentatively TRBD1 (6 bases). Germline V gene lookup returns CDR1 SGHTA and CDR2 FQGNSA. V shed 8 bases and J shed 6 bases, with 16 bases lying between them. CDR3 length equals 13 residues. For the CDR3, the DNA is TGTGCCAGCGCAACAGGGAATGGGCCTGAAGCTTTCTTT. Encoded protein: CASATGNGPEAFF.

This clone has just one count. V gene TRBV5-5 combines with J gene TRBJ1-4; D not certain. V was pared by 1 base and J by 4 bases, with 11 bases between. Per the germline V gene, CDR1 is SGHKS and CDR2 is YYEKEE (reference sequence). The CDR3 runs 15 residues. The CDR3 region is CASSLLGENNEKLFF. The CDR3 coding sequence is TGTGCCAGCAGCTTGCTCGGGGAGAATAATGAAAAACTGTTTTTT. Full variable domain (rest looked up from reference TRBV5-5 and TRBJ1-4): DAGVTQSPTHLIKTRGQQVTLRCSPISGHKSVSWYQQVLGQGPQFIFQYYEKEERGRGNFPDRFSARQFPNYSSELNVNALLLGDSALYLCASSLLGENNEKLFFGSGTQLSVL.